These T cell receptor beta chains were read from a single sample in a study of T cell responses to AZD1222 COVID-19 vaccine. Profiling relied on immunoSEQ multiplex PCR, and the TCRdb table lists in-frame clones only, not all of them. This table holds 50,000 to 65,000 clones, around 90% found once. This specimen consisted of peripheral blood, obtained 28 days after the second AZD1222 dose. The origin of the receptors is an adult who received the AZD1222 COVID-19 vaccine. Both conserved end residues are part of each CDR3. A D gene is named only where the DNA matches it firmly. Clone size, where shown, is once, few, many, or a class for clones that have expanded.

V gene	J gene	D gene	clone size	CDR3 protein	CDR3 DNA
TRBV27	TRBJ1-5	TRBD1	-	CASSSHRGGGNQPQHF	TGTGCCAGCAGTTCGCACAGGGGAGGAGGCAATCAGCCCCAGCATTTT
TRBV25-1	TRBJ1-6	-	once	CASSENWGGTLHF	TGTGCCAGCAGTGAAAACTGGGGCGGAACCCTCCACTTT
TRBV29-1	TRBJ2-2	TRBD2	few	CSAKAGGNTGELFF	TGCAGCGCAAAAGCGGGAGGGAACACCGGGGAGCTGTTTTTT
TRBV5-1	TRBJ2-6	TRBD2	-	CASSLDGTSGSGANVLTF	TGCGCCAGCAGCTTAGACGGGACTAGCGGTTCCGGGGCCAACGTCCTGACTTTC
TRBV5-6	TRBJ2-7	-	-	CASSLTGPSYEQYF	TGTGCCAGCAGTTTAACGGGGCCCTCCTACGAGCAGTACTTC
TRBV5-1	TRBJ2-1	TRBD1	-	CASSLDLPGQGAKGEQFF	TGCGCCAGCAGCTTGGACCTCCCGGGACAGGGGGCGAAGGGTGAGCAGTTCTTC
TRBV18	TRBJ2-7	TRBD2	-	CASSPPGLAGAQQYF	TGTGCCAGCTCACCCCCGGGACTAGCGGGAGCCCAGCAGTACTTC
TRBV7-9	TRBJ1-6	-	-	CASSQIEGRSPLHF	TGTGCCAGCAGCCAGATCGAGGGCCGTTCACCCCTCCACTTT
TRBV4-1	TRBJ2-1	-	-	CASSQEGQGLAGANYNEQFF	TGCGCCAGCAGCCAAGAGGGACAGGGCCTAGCGGGAGCCAATTACAATGAGCAGTTCTTC
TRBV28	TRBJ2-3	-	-	CASSRFTGTFTDTQYF	TGTGCCAGCAGCAGATTTACAGGGACTTTTACAGATACGCAGTATTTT
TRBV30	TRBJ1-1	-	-	CACGGYTEAFF	TGTGCCTGCGGGGGTTACACTGAAGCTTTCTTT
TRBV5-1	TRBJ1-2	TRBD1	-	CASSSAGQGSGGYTF	TGCGCCAGCAGCTCGGCGGGACAGGGCTCGGGTGGCTACACCTTC
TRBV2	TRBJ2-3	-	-	CASSESLVGKDTQYF	TGTGCCAGCAGTGAAAGTCTGGTGGGGAAAGATACGCAGTATTTT
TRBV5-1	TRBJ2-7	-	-	CASSPRDPDMVGYEQYF	TGCGCCAGCAGCCCGCGGGACCCCGATATGGTGGGCTACGAGCAGTACTTC
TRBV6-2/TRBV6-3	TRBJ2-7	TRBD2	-	CASSIYSGSARYEQYF	TGTGCCAGCAGTATTTATAGCGGGAGCGCAAGGTACGAGCAGTACTTC
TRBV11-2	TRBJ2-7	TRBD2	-	CASSLGDSGSYSYEQYF	TGTGCCAGCAGCTTAGGCGATAGCGGGAGTTACTCCTACGAGCAGTACTTC
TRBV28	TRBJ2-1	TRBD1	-	CASRSIQGYNEQFF	TGTGCCAGCAGGTCTATACAGGGGTACAATGAGCAGTTCTTC
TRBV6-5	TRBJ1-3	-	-	CASSYSKVISGNTIYF	TGTGCCAGCAGTTACTCGAAGGTGATCTCTGGAAACACCATATATTTT
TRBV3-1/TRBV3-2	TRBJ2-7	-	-	CASSQEGYEQYF	TGTGCCAGCAGCCAAGAAGGGTACGAGCAGTACTTC
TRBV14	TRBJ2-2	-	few	CASSQGSIAGTGELFF	TGTGCCAGCAGCCAAGGCTCCATAGCCGGCACCGGGGAGCTGTTTTTT
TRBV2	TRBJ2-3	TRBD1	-	CASSVDRGRSDTQYF	TGTGCCAGCAGTGTCGACAGGGGAAGGAGCGATACGCAGTATTTT
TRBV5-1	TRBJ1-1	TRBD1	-	CASSQTGAVNTEAFF	TGCGCCAGCAGCCAAACAGGGGCCGTGAACACTGAAGCTTTCTTT
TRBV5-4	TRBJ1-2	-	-	CASSLGPAGNYGYTF	TGTGCCAGCAGCTTGGGTCCGGCGGGAAACTATGGCTACACCTTC
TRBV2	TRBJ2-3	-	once	CASSTGPGTQYF	TGTGCCAGCAGCACCGGACCAGGCACGCAGTATTTT
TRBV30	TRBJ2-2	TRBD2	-	CAWSVRGGAGELFF	TGTGCCTGGAGTGTACGCGGGGGAGCCGGGGAGCTGTTTTTT
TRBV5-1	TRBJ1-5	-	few	CASSRDLGNQPQHF	TGCGCCAGCAGTCGGGACCTCGGGAATCAGCCCCAGCATTTT
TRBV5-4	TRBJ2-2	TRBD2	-	CASSQLAGEVGELFF	TGTGCCAGCAGCCAACTAGCGGGAGAGGTCGGGGAGCTGTTTTTT
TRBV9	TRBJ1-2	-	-	CASSVPHHF	TGTGCCAGCAGCGTCCCCCACCATTTC
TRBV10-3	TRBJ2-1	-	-	CAISDPRGGTGEQFF	TGTGCCATCAGTGACCCGAGGGGAGGTACGGGTGAGCAGTTCTTC
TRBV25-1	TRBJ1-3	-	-	CASSEFVLSGNTIYF	TGTGCCAGCAGTGAATTTGTCCTCTCTGGAAACACCATATATTTT
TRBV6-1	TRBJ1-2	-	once	CASSEMSISTQDGYTF	TGTGCCAGCAGTGAAATGTCCATCTCCACCCAAGATGGCTACACCTTC